This T cell receptor (beta chain) was recovered during a study of blood T cell repertoires in COVID-19. In the study overall: The origin of the acute and convalescent COVID-19 samples was the United States, Italy and Spain.

The V gene's germline CDR1 is SGHAT and CDR2 FQNNGV. Germline trimming cut 5 bases from V and 4 bases from J; bases unmatched to any gene: 9. CDR3 length equals 15 residues. Only in-frame clones appear in the TCRdb table, and some are missing; sequencing was by immunoSEQ multiplex PCR. Of about 84,000 clones in the sample, under 85% are singletons; the top ten hold 25% to 30%. The rearrangement links TRBV11-2 to TRBJ2-3, with 7 bases that match TRBD2. The receptor was derived from a woman of 80 years or more with acute or convalescent COVID-19. The sample was peripheral blood. CDR3 protein: CASSPGGGRSDTQYF. CDR3 coding DNA: TGTGCCAGCAGCCCGGGCGGGGGTAGGTCAGATACGCAGTATTTT.